This T cell receptor (beta chain) originates from a study of shared clonotypes between healthy human individuals. Some 100 million PBMCs per unsorted sample were used for genomic DNA. This CDR3 has 16 residues. V was clipped by 10 bases and J by 4 bases, with 27 bases between them. Germline V gene lookup returns CDR1 SGHRS and CDR2 YFSETQ. Using ten immunoSEQ deep assay plates, investigators sequenced unsorted PBMC DNA. Using immunoSEQ multiplex PCR, the repertoire was profiled, and TCRdb retains in-frame clones only, with some absent. The repertoire holds about 490,000 clones, over 70% seen once, with about an eighth in the top ten.

The sequence derives from a woman in her thirties or forties in good health. Some clones in this sample may be carry-over from other donors' samples. Material: PBMCs. This sequence joins TRBV5-1 and TRBJ2-7; D may be TRBD2 (6 bases). The chain's CDR3 is CASAAEGPPLGYEQYF. The CDR3 DNA sequence: TGCGCCTCAGCCGCGGAGGGCCCCCCTTTAGGATACGAGCAGTACTTC.